These 10 T cell receptor beta chains share one sample of origin, sequenced in a study of blood T cell repertoires in COVID-19. Assay: immunoSEQ multiplex PCR; the TCRdb copy retains only in-frame clones and omits some. The sample holds around 250,000 clones, around 86% seen once. Sequencing was carried out using peripheral blood. These receptors all stem from a man aged 35 to 55 with active or convalescent COVID-19.

This chain connects TRBV2 to TRBJ2-1, with TRBD1 identical over 8 bases. Trimming at V came to 8 bases and at J to 2 bases, leaving 11 bases not matched to a gene. The germline gives CDR1 SNHLY, CDR2 FYNNEI. The CDR3 spans 16 residues. The CDR3 loop reads CASPIGTGEAYNEQFF. The DNA of the CDR3 is TGTGCCAGCCCCATCGGGACAGGAGAAGCCTACAATGAGCAGTTCTTC. The variable domain in full, with the rest retrieved from reference TRBV2 and TRBJ2-1, is EPEVTQTPSHQVTQMGQEVILRCVPISNHLYFYWYRQILGQKVEFLVSFYNNEISEKSEIFDDQFSVERPDGSNFTLKIRSTKLEDSAMYFCASPIGTGEAYNEQFFGPGTRLTVL.

The V and J genes are TRBV3-1 (or the pseudogene TRBV3-2) and TRBJ1-2, with D perhaps matching TRBD1 (5 bases). From germline, CDR1 is LGHDT and CDR2 YNNKEL (reference sequence). V lost 0 bases, J lost 8 bases, and 13 bases lay in between. The CDR3 consists of 14 residues. CDR3 coding DNA: TGTGCCAGCAGCCAAGATCAGACAGAAAGAGGCTACACCTTC. Translating gives CASSQDQTERGYTF.

A few counts support this clone. This sequence joins TRBV12-5 and TRBJ2-1; D gene unclear. The CDR3 length is 12 residues. The germline V gene encodes CDR1 LGHNT and CDR2 FRNRAP. Deletions cut 6 bases from V and 9 bases from J, with 12 bases between. Written as DNA, the CDR3 is TGTGCTAGTGGCCTCCGTTCTAGTGAGCAGTTCTTC. Translation gives CASGLRSSEQFF.

The J gene is TRBJ1-2, the V gene TRBV5-1, with a possible D match to TRBD1 (6 bases). There are 16 residues in the CDR3. V was pared by 3 bases and J by 6 bases, with 21 bases between. CDR1 and CDR2 (germline): SGHRS, YFSETQ. This CDR3 reads CASSSGTGRWRDGYTF. CDR3 bases: TGCGCCAGCAGCTCAGGTACAGGGCGGTGGAGAGATGGCTACACCTTC.

The genes are TRBV9 and TRBJ1-4; 7 bases agree with TRBD1. V shed 0 bases and J 5 bases; nucleotides not matched to a gene: 1. There are 14 residues in the CDR3. Germline CDR1 SGDLS, CDR2 YYNGEE. Here the CDR3 reads CASSVGQGNEKLFF. DNA of the CDR3: TGTGCCAGCAGCGTAGGACAGGGAAATGAAAAACTGTTTTTT.

CDR3 residues: CASSVDGGVHEQFF. The CDR3 bases are TGCGCCAGCAGCGTGGACGGGGGAGTGCATGAGCAGTTCTTC. The chain combines TRBV5-1 with TRBJ2-1, with D possibly TRBD2 on 6 matching bases. Germline V gene data show CDR1 as SGHRS and CDR2 as YFSETQ. This CDR3 has 14 amino acids. Trimming stripped 4 bases from V and 8 bases from J, with 16 bases between.

The chain links TRBV27 to TRBJ2-1; D is unresolved. Germline V gives CDR1 MNHEY, CDR2 SMNVEV (reference sequence). V lost 3 bases and J lost 8, with 11 bases in between. This CDR3 contains 13 residues. The CDR3: CASSFFLGDEQFF. In nucleotides, the CDR3 is TGTGCCAGCAGTTTTTTCCTAGGCGATGAGCAGTTCTTC.

The table lists this clone with a count of one. The chain joins TRBV24-1 to TRBJ2-5; D is perhaps TRBD2 (6 bases). Germline V lookup: CDR1 KGHDR, CDR2 SFDVKD. V lost 9 bases and J lost 3, with 16 bases in between. The length of the CDR3 is 14 residues. The CDR3 reads CATRHGGGEETQYF. The CDR3, as DNA: TGTGCCACCCGACACGGAGGAGGGGAAGAGACCCAGTACTTC.

As DNA, the CDR3 is TGTGCCAGCAGCCTAGTGGGGAGCTCCTACAATGAGCAGTTCTTC. This gives the protein CASSLVGSSYNEQFF. This chain uses TRBV9 with TRBJ2-1, with D possibly being TRBD2 (5 bases). The CDR3 runs to 15 residues. CDR1 and CDR2 from the germline V gene are SGDLS and YYNGEE. Trimming took 4 bases from V and 0 from J, leaving 11 bases between them.

J is TRBJ2-7 and V is TRBV25-1; unclear D gene. In germline, CDR1 is MGHDK, CDR2 SYGVNS. The CDR3 spans 14 residues. The germline V and J ends were trimmed by 3 bases and 0 bases, with 9 bases remaining between them. In DNA form, the CDR3 reads TGTGCCAGCAGTGACTTATTCGGCTCCTACGAGCAGTACTTC. Protein product: CASSDLFGSYEQYF.